The rows below give T cell receptor beta chains drawn from one sample of a study of OX40 agonist ivuxolimab in advanced cancers. Generated by immunoSEQ multiplex PCR, the TCRdb table keeps only in-frame clones and is missing some. The sample yields roughly 68,000 clones, roughly 85% seen once. Specimen: CD4+ or CD8+ T cells sorted from blood, collected in a trial of the OX40 agonist ivuxolimab. Receptors were obtained from an adult with an advanced solid tumor such as melanoma, head and neck, liver or kidney cancer. The CDR3 runs from the conserved cysteine through the conserved F or W. A D gene is named only where the DNA matches it firmly. Not all rows give a size; the values are once, few, many and, for expanded clones, a class.

TRBD2 | TRBJ2-5 | TRBV7-9 | NA | TGTGCCAGCAGCCGGACTAGCGCTACAGAGACCCAGTACTTC | CASSRTSATETQYF
NA | TRBJ1-5 | TRBV7-2 | NA | TGTGCCAGCAGCCCAGGGAGAGGTAACAATCAGCCCCAGCATTTT | CASSPGRGNNQPQHF
NA | TRBJ1-1 | TRBV10-3 | NA | TGTGCCATCAGTGAGTGGAGAACCCCCGGGACTGAAGCTTTCTTT | CAISEWRTPGTEAFF
NA | TRBJ1-1 | TRBV7-8 | few | TGTGCCAGCAGCCGGCGGCGGGGAGCTGAAGCTTTCTTT | CASSRRRGAEAFF
TRBD1 | TRBJ1-5 | TRBV25-1 | NA | TGTGCCAGCGGACCCCGACAGGGTAATCAGCCCCAGCATTTT | CASGPRQGNQPQHF
TRBD1 | TRBJ1-4 | TRBV5-5 | NA | TGTGCCAGCAGCCGGGCCGGGACAGGGTCACAAAAACTGTTTTTT | CASSRAGTGSQKLFF
NA | TRBJ1-2 | TRBV4-2 | NA | TGTGCCAGCAGCCAAATGGTGTCAGGGCTCTATGGCTACACCTTC | CASSQMVSGLYGYTF
NA | TRBJ1-2 | TRBV5-1 | NA | TGCGCCAGCAGCTTGGGGTTTCCAGGGAACTATGGCTACACCTTC | CASSLGFPGNYGYTF
NA | TRBJ2-3 | TRBV2 | NA | TGTGCCAGCACCCAACTAGCTATTAAGGCGCAGTATTTT | CASTQLAIKAQYF
NA | TRBJ2-2 | TRBV6-5 | NA | TGTGCCAGCAGTTTCAGGGGTGGTGGGACCGGGGAGCTGTTTTTT | CASSFRGGGTGELFF